The 3 T cell receptor beta chains below were found in one sample sequenced in a study of T cells in Graves' hyperthyroidism and ophthalmopathy. Using RNA transcripts as the source, TCR beta CDR3 regions were amplified. Initially, a first-round RT-PCR of the TCR CDR3 employed the HTBI primer set. TCRdb recomputed calls from the multiplex PCR reads with MiXCR, one row per CDR3 protein. The data contain over 500,000 distinct CDR3 sequences, 46% of them singletons. The sample was peripheral blood or thyroid tissue (not recorded which). These receptors all stem from an adult woman with Graves' disease, either hyperthyroidism or ophthalmopathy (not recorded which).

The rearrangement joins TRBV4-1 to TRBJ2-7, with D perhaps TRBD1 (6 bases). Germline lookup yields CDR1 MGHRA and CDR2 YSYEKL. Trimming removed 5 bases from V and 5 bases from J, with 16 bases in between. This CDR3 has 14 residues. The CDR3 DNA reads TGCGCCAGCAGCAGAGGGACACGGGGAGACGAGCAGTACTTC. This sequence encodes CASSRGTRGDEQYF.

This clonotype was observed a few times. V is TRBV7-9 and J is TRBJ2-7, with 8 bases that match TRBD1. With V trimmed by 4 bases and J by 3 bases, 8 bases remained unmatched. This CDR3 contains 15 residues. Germline CDR1 is SEHNR and CDR2 is FQNEAQ (reference sequence). The CDR3 DNA follows: TGTGCCAGCAGCTCTAGATGGGACAGGAACTACGAGCAGTACTTC. Its protein is CASSSRWDRNYEQYF.

The chain has TRBV19 and TRBJ1-5; a possible D gene is TRBD1 (5 bases). Trimming shortened V by 8 bases and J by 2 bases, and 13 bases separated the two germline ends. The CDR3 spans 14 residues. Germline loops: CDR1 LNHDA, CDR2 SQIVND (reference sequence). CDR3 DNA sequence: TGTGCCAGTGCTAGCGCGGGGGGCAATCAGCCCCAGCATTTT. Translating it yields CASASAGGNQPQHF.